A single sample is the source of the 3 T cell receptor beta chains below, sequenced in a study of vaccination and CD4 T cells after COVID-19. These receptors have no known antigen. Treatment reported: roughly 10-day PBMC culture with coronavirus spike peptide pools or control peptides (ViraFEST assay). With the Oncomine TCR Beta short-read assay, DNA from cultured CD4+ T cells was sequenced. One entry per CDR3 protein results from TCRdb running MiXCR on the PCR reads. Here the sample spans more than 12,000 distinct CDR3 sequences, 30% being singletons. The sample comprised cultured CD4+ T cells from blood. The source is a human donor with COVID-19.

This chain uses TRBV6-5 with TRBJ1-5; D perhaps matches TRBD1 (6 bases). In germline, CDR1 is MNHEY, CDR2 SVGAGI. This CDR3 is built from 17 residues. V lost 2 bases and J lost 1, with 15 bases in between. CDR3 residues: CASSYPTGGRSNQPQHF. CDR3 nucleotides: TGTGCCAGCAGTTACCCGACTGGGGGGCGAAGCAATCAGCCCCAGCATTTT.

The rearrangement uses TRBV6-5 and TRBJ1-5; D unclear. Between the trimmed V and J ends, which lost 1 base and 1 base, there was a span of 11 bases. CDR1 is MNHEY, CDR2 SVGAGI, per germline. The CDR3 sequence is 16 residues long. The DNA of the CDR3 is TGTGCCAGCAGTTACTTATCTCAGATCAGCAATCAGCCCCAGCATTTT. The encoded protein is CASSYLSQISNQPQHF.

The chain couples TRBV19 to TRBJ1-1; TRBD1 might be the D (5 bases). In germline, CDR1 is LNHDA, CDR2 SQIVND (reference sequence). The CDR3 covers 15 residues. V lost 1 base to trimming and J lost 0 bases, with 9 bases between them. CDR3 in amino acids: CASSIVRTLNTEAFF. The DNA of the CDR3 is TGTGCCAGTAGTATAGTCAGGACACTGAACACTGAAGCTTTCTTT.